This T cell receptor (beta chain) came from a study of cytomegalovirus exposure and HLA in healthy donors. Points from the study as a whole: Prior analysis indicated that the majority of TCR beta V segments exhibited productivity approximately 87% or approximately 30% of the time.

Primers: 60 Vbeta forward and 13 Jbeta reverse. Profiling relied on immunoSEQ multiplex PCR, and the TCRdb table lists in-frame clones only, not all of them. The sample shows under 200,000 clones, around 73% of them seen only once. Worth noting for this clone: Antigen unknown.

The receptor comes from a man in his 60s in good health and CMV-seronegative. The specimen was PBMCs.

This CDR3 reads CASSVGGIRGYTF. The CDR3 DNA reads TGTGCCAGCAGCGTAGGAGGGATCCGTGGCTACACCTTC. This chain connects TRBV9 to TRBJ1-2, with D unresolved. This CDR3 has 13 residues. Trimming removed 0 bases at V and 7 bases at J, with 10 bases between. CDR1 and CDR2 (germline): SGDLS, YYNGEE.